This T cell receptor beta chain was observed in a study of neurological immune-mediated disorders. The cDNA was generated through 5'RACE incorporating 10-nucleotide random UMIs. TCRdb ran MiXCR on the 5' RACE reads and lists one entry per CDR3 protein. There are fewer than 85,000 distinct CDR3 sequences in the sample; around 4.6% occur only once, and 2% to 2.5% lies in the top ten. Trimming removed 3 bases at V and 8 bases at J, with 11 bases between. There are 14 residues in the CDR3. CDR1 LNHDA and CDR2 SQIVND come from the germline V gene (reference sequence). The unsorted libraries were produced from 2 million PBMCs held at -80 C. Study-wide results and limits: The absence of shared CDR3 amino acid sequences among expanded clones across subjects suggests private repertoires in all groups.

On this clonotype: The antigen remains undetermined.

The sample was PBMCs. This receptor was obtained from a woman aged 30 to 39 with multiple sclerosis. V usage is TRBV19 and J usage is TRBJ1-6, with no clear D. For the CDR3, the DNA is TGTGCCAGTAGTATCGAATGGAGTGATTCACCCCTCCACTTT. Protein sequence: CASSIEWSDSPLHF.